This is a list of T cell receptor beta chains from one sample in a study of CD8+ T cells in alopecia areata. Libraries were prepared by immunoSEQ multiplex PCR; TCRdb keeps only in-frame clonotypes and omits some of them. This sample has approximately 180,000 clones, with 59% found just once. The sample here was CD4+ T cells sorted from blood, taken at week 0. Receptor source: a human donor with alopecia areata. The CDR3 runs from the conserved cysteine through the conserved F or W. D genes are given only for firm matches. Clone sizes are given selectively: once, few, many, or a class where the clone is expanded.

TGCAGCGTAATGGGCCGAGTGGCAGATACGCAGTATTTT | CSVMGRVADTQYF | NA | TRBJ2-3 | TRBV29-1 | NA
TGTGCCAGCAGTGGGGGGGTGCTAGCCAAAAACATTCAGTACTTC | CASSGGVLAKNIQYF | NA | TRBJ2-4 | TRBV28 | TRBD2
TGCAGCGTGACCTGGAGGGGGCGCAAGACTGAAGCTTTCTTT | CSVTWRGRKTEAFF | NA | TRBJ1-1 | TRBV29-1 | TRBD1
TGTGCCAGCAGTGAGGCGTATGGGGGCAATTCACCCCTCCACTTT | CASSEAYGGNSPLHF | NA | TRBJ1-6 | TRBV2 | NA
TGCGCCAGCTTTACTCGGGCCGGGGAGCTGTTTTTT | CASFTRAGELFF | NA | TRBJ2-2 | TRBV5-1 | NA
TGTGCCAGCAGCTCCACAGGGAGCACAGATACGCAGTATTTT | CASSSTGSTDTQYF | NA | TRBJ2-3 | TRBV7-9 | NA
TGTGCCAGCAGTGAAGTTGGCTCCAGTGTAGGTGGCTACACCTTC | CASSEVGSSVGGYTF | many | TRBJ1-2 | TRBV25-1 | NA
TGTGCCTGGACAGGGGATGATCGCGAAAAACTGTTTTTT | CAWTGDDREKLFF | NA | TRBJ1-4 | TRBV30 | NA
TGTGCCTCATGGTGGGTTGGTGGGGCCAACGTCCTGACTTTC | CASWWVGGANVLTF | NA | TRBJ2-6 | TRBV30 | NA
TGCAGCGTTTCCGTTCCCGGGGAGCTGTTTTTT | CSVSVPGELFF | NA | TRBJ2-2 | TRBV29-1 | NA
TGTGCCAGCAGCTTAGCTCGCCCGCCCTACAATGAGCAGTTCTTC | CASSLARPPYNEQFF | NA | TRBJ2-1 | TRBV11-2 | NA
TGTGCCAGCAGCCACGACATAGCTCAGAACACTGAAGCTTTCTTT | CASSHDIAQNTEAFF | few | TRBJ1-1 | TRBV5-6 | NA
TGTGCCAGCAGCAAACGAGGGGACAGCCGAAACTATGGCTACACCTTC | CASSKRGDSRNYGYTF | NA | TRBJ1-2 | TRBV7-9 | TRBD1
TGTGCCAGCAGTGAAGTGGCTAGCGGACCCTACGAGCAGTACTTC | CASSEVASGPYEQYF | NA | TRBJ2-7 | TRBV6-1 | TRBD2
TGCAGCGCACAGGAAAACACTGAAGCTTTCTTT | CSAQENTEAFF | NA | TRBJ1-1 | TRBV29-1 | NA
TGTGCTAGTGGTTTGGTCGGTGTTGAGCAGACGACTAGCAATCAGCCCCAGCATTTT | CASGLVGVEQTTSNQPQHF | few | TRBJ1-5 | TRBV12-5 | NA
TGTGCCAGCAGTGCGACTAGTTTCGCTGAGCAGTTCTTC | CASSATSFAEQFF | NA | TRBJ2-1 | TRBV25-1 | NA
TGTGCCAGCAGCGCGGGACTAGCGGGGGGAACTAGCACAGATACGCAGTATTTT | CASSAGLAGGTSTDTQYF | NA | TRBJ2-3 | TRBV9 | TRBD2
TGTGCCAGCAGTTCTGCAAAATGGGGAGATACGCAGTATTTT | CASSSAKWGDTQYF | NA | TRBJ2-3 | TRBV27 | NA
TGTGCCAGCAGCCTGGACAGGGCTAATCAGCCCCAGCATTTT | CASSLDRANQPQHF | once | TRBJ1-5 | TRBV6-5 | TRBD1
TGCGCCAGCAAGGGAGGGGCAGAGGTTGGAGCTTTCTTT | CASKGGAEVGAFF | NA | TRBJ1-1 | TRBV4-1 | NA
TGCGCCAGCAGTCAATCGGTCGGTCAGCCCCAGCATTTT | CASSQSVGQPQHF | NA | TRBJ1-5 | TRBV23-1 | NA
TGTGCCTGGAGTAGAGGCTATGGCTACACCTTC | CAWSRGYGYTF | once | TRBJ1-2 | TRBV30 | NA
TGTGCCAGCAGAGGGACTACAGATACGCAGTATTTT | CASRGTTDTQYF | NA | TRBJ2-3 | TRBV6-1 | NA
TGCGCCAGCAGTCGGGTATTGGGACAGGGGGCCCACAATGAGCAGTTCTTC | CASSRVLGQGAHNEQFF | few | TRBJ2-1 | TRBV23-1 | TRBD1
TGTGCCACCAGCACGGGACCAACGGGGACAAATGAGCAGTTCTTC | CATSTGPTGTNEQFF | NA | TRBJ2-1 | TRBV15 | NA
TGTGCCTGGAGACAGAAAACAGGGGGCGCGGGCACTGAAGCTTTCTTT | CAWRQKTGGAGTEAFF | NA | TRBJ1-1 | TRBV30 | TRBD1
TGCGCCAGCAGCTTGCGTCCTAGCTCCTACGAGCAGTACTTC | CASSLRPSSYEQYF | NA | TRBJ2-7 | TRBV5-1 | NA
TGTGCCTGGAGTGACCGCGCGAACACCGGGGAGCTGTTTTTT | CAWSDRANTGELFF | NA | TRBJ2-2 | TRBV30 | NA
TGCAGCGCCCGGACAGGGGTGGGCGAGCAGTACTTC | CSARTGVGEQYF | NA | TRBJ2-7 | TRBV29-1 | TRBD1
TGTGCCAGCAGCCATGGACAGCCGCAAGAGACCCAGTACTTC | CASSHGQPQETQYF | once | TRBJ2-5 | TRBV7-2 | NA
TGTGCCAGCAGCTTACATCACCCTTCCTACAATGAGCAGTTCTTC | CASSLHHPSYNEQFF | NA | TRBJ2-1 | TRBV11-2 | NA
TGTGCCAGCAGTGAGGGGGGGTGGAGCACAGATACGCAGTATTTT | CASSEGGWSTDTQYF | NA | TRBJ2-3 | TRBV25-1 | TRBD2
TGTGCCAGCAGCCTAACACCGAGGGGGAATCAGCCCCAGCATTTT | CASSLTPRGNQPQHF | few | TRBJ1-5 | TRBV6-5 | NA
TGCGCCAGCAGCCAAGGCTCGGGAGGGGGACGGAATCAGCCCCAGCATTTT | CASSQGSGGGRNQPQHF | NA | TRBJ1-5 | TRBV4-1 | NA
TGTGCCAGCAGTGATATGGGTGACGGAGGGGGAACCTATGGCTACACCTTC | CASSDMGDGGGTYGYTF | NA | TRBJ1-2 | TRBV25-1 | NA
TGTGCCAGCAGCCCGAGACCTAGCACAGATACGCAGTATTTT | CASSPRPSTDTQYF | NA | TRBJ2-3 | TRBV7-2 | NA
TGCGCCAGCAGCTTGGGTGACACTGAAGCTTTCTTT | CASSLGDTEAFF | once | TRBJ1-1 | TRBV5-1 | NA
TGCAGCCTTGGGCACCATAATTCACCCCTCCACTTT | CSLGHHNSPLHF | NA | TRBJ1-6 | TRBV29-1 | NA
TGCGCCAGCAGCCGCGAGGACAGGGGGCTCCTCAATGAGCAGTTCTTC | CASSREDRGLLNEQFF | NA | TRBJ2-1 | TRBV4-1 | TRBD1
TGTGCCACGGGACAGGGAAAGGCTGGAAACACCATATATTTT | CATGQGKAGNTIYF | NA | TRBJ1-3 | TRBV15 | TRBD1
TGTGCCTGGAGTGTGCGGACAGCTAACTATGGCTACACCTTC | CAWSVRTANYGYTF | NA | TRBJ1-2 | TRBV30 | NA
TGTGCCAGCAGTGGACAGATCAATCAGCCCCAGCATTTT | CASSGQINQPQHF | many | TRBJ1-5 | TRBV6-5 | NA
TGTGCCAGCAGCCACCTTAGTGCAGGCGGATATGGCTACACCTTC | CASSHLSAGGYGYTF | NA | TRBJ1-2 | TRBV5-6 | NA
TGCAGCGTTGGTGGGGGTAGCAATCAGCCCCAGCATTTT | CSVGGGSNQPQHF | NA | TRBJ1-5 | TRBV29-1 | NA
TGCAGCGTAGGGACAGGGCAAGAGACCCAGTACTTC | CSVGTGQETQYF | NA | TRBJ2-5 | TRBV29-1 | TRBD1
TGTGCCAGCAGCTTAGAGAAAACAGGGGACGAGCAGTACTTC | CASSLEKTGDEQYF | NA | TRBJ2-7 | TRBV7-8 | TRBD1
TGTGCCAGTAGTATACCGTTAGCGGGTAAATTGGGCGAGCAGTTCTTC | CASSIPLAGKLGEQFF | NA | TRBJ2-1 | TRBV19 | TRBD2